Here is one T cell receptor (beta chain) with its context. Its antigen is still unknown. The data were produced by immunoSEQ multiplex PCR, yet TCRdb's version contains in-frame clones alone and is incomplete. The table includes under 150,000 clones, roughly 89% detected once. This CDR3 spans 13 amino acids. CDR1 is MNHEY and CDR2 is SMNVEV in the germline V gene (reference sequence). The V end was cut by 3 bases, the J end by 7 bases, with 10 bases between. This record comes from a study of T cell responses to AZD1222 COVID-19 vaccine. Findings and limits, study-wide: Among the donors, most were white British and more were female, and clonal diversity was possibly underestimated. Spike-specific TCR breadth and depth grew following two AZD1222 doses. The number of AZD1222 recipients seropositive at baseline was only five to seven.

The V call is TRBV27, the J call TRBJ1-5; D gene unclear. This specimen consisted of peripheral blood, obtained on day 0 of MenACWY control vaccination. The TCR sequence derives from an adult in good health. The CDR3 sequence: CASSLAGGQPQHF. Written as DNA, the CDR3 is TGTGCCAGCAGTTTGGCAGGTGGACAGCCCCAGCATTTT.